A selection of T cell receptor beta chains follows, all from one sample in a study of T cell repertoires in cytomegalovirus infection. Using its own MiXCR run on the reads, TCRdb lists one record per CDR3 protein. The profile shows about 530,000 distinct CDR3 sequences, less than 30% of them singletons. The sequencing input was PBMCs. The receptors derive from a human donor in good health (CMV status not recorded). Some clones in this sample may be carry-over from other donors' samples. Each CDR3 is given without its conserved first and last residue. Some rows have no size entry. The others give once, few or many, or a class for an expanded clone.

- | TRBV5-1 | ASSLEGGGAF
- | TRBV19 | ASSIFGTGGAEAF
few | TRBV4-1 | ASSEAGGWGEAF
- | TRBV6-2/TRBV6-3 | ASSSWQGNQPQH
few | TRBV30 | AWSTGSSYNEQF
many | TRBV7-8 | ASSRQTSGKSF
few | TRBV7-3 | ASSLTGGQLAYGYT
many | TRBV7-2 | ASSSGQGLETQY
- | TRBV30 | AWSGLAGANTGELF
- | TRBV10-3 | AIAVVGSYNEQF
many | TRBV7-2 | ASSQLINTGELF
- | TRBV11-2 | ASRVPGTSLYNEQF
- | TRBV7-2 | ASSLAIGGSGNTIY
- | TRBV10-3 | AISEQGVGYGYT
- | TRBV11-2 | ASSRGGNTIY
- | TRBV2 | ASSEALLAGDYNEQF
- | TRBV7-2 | ASSLERDYYNEQF
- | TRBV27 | ASKSPTGNTEAF
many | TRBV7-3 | ASSSGTNTEAF
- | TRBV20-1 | SARDRGRMRMDEQF
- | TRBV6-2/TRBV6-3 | ASSRGLAGSTEQF
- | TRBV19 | ASRPQGVQPQH
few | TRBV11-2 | ASSPGLAGWGEQF
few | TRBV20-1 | SASKLRGRGNTIY
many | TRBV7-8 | ASSSGGLETQY
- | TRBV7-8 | ASSVQGAITEAF
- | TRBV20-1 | SALGRAGNEQF
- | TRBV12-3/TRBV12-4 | ASSPQIVTSGVYNEQF
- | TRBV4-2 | ASSQASWREGNEQF
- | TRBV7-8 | ASSFGSLQGRAALNTEAF
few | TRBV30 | AWATVGNTIY
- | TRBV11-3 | ASSPWGLAVQTQY
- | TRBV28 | ASTTPHSGNTIY
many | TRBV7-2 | ASSEHMNTEAF
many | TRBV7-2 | ASSSTSGRARNEQF
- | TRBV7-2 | ASSLRVRAADTQY
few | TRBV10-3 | AISGQRQDSYGYT
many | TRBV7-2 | ASRTGQGQLGYT
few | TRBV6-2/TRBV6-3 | ASSSAGTRVGEQY
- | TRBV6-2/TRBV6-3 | ASSYGDSSYEQY
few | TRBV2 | ASSAEGASGNTIY